Detailed here is one TCR beta chain. Clones were read by immunoSEQ multiplex PCR, and TCRdb kept only the in-frame ones, dropping some. Here the sample spans 450,000 to 500,000 clones, about 72% being singletons. The data were obtained in a study of shared clonotypes between healthy human individuals. Looking at the study overall: The composition of the donors was a couple of women and a few men aged 18 to 49.

The receptor's source is a woman aged 40 to 50 in good health. Some clones in this sample may be carry-over from other donors' samples. The source material was PBMCs.

DNA for the CDR3: TGTGCCAGCAGAAGGGGAGGGGGCGGCGAAAAACTGTTTTTT. This encodes CASRRGGGGEKLFF. The V and J genes are TRBV6-5 and TRBJ1-4, with 7 nucleotides matching TRBD1. This CDR3 region has 14 residues. V was clipped by 6 bases and J by 8 bases; unmatched bases: 9. Germline V lookup: CDR1 MNHEY, CDR2 SVGAGI.